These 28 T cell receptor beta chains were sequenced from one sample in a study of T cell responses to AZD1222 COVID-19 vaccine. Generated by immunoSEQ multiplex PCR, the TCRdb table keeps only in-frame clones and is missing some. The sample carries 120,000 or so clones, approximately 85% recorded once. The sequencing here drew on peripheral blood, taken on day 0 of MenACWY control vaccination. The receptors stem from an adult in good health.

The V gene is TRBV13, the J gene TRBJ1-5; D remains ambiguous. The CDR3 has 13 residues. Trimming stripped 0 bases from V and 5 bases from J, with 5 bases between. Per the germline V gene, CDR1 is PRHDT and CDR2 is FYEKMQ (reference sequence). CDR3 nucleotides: TGTGCCAGCAGCTTAGGAACGCATCAGCCCCAGCATTTT. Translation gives CASSLGTHQPQHF.

Here the CDR3 DNA reads TGTGCCAGCAGCCGATTCCCGGAGACTAGCGGGAGCAATGAGCAGTTCTTC. Amino acid sequence: CASSRFPETSGSNEQFF. V gene TRBV4-2 combines with J gene TRBJ2-1, with TRBD2 identical over 12 bases. This CDR3 spans 17 amino acids. Germline V CDR1 and CDR2: LGHNA, YNFKEQ. V lost 4 bases to trimming and J lost 6 bases; unmatched junction nucleotides: 10.

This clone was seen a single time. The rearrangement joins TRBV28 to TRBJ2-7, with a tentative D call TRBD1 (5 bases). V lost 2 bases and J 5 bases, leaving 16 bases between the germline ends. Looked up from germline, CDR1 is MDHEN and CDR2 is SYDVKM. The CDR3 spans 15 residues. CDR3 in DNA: TGTGCCAGCAGTTTACAAACGCAGGGCTCAAACGAGCAGTACTTC. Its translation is CASSLQTQGSNEQYF.

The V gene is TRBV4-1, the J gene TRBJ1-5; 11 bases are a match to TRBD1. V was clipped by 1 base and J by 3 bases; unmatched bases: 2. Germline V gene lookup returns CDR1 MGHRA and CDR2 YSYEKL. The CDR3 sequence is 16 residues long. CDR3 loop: CASSQGTGGFNQPQHF. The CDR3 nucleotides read TGCGCCAGCAGCCAAGGGACAGGGGGCTTCAATCAGCCCCAGCATTTT.

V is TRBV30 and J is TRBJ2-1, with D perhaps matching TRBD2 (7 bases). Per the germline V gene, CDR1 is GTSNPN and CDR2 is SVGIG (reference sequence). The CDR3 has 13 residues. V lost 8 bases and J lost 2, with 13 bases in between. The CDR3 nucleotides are TGTGCCACGGGGGCGGGGGCCTACAATGAGCAGTTCTTC. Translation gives CATGAGAYNEQFF.

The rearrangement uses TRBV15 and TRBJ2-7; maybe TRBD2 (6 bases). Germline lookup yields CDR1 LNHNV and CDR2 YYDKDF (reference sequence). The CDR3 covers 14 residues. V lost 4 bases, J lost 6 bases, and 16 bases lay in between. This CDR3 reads CATSTSSDWTEQYF. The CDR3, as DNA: TGTGCCACCAGCACATCTAGCGACTGGACCGAGCAGTACTTC.

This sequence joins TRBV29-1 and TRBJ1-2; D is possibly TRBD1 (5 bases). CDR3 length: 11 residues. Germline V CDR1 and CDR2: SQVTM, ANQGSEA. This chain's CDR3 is CSGGTNYGYTF. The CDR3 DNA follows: TGCAGTGGGGGGACTAACTATGGCTACACCTTC.

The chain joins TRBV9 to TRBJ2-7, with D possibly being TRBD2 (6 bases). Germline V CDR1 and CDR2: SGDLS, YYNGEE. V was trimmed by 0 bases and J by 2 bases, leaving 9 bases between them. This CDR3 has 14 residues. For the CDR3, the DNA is TGTGCCAGCAGCGTAGGGGCGGGGACCTACGAGCAGTACTTC. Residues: CASSVGAGTYEQYF. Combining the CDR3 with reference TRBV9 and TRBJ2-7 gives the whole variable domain DSGVTQTPKHLITATGQRVTLRCSPRSGDLSVYWYQQSLDQGLQFLIQYYNGEERAKGNILERFSAQQFPDLHSELNLSSLELGDSALYFCASSVGAGTYEQYFGPGTRLTVT.

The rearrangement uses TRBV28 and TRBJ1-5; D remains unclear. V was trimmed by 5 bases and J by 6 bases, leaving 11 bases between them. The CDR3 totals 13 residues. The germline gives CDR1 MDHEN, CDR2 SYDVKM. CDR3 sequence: CASSPPLIQPQHF. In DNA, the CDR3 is TGTGCCAGCAGTCCGCCGCTAATTCAGCCCCAGCATTTT. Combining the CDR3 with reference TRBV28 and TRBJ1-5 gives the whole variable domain DVKVTQSSRYLVKRTGEKVFLECVQDMDHENMFWYRQDPGLGLRLIYFSYDVKMKEKGDIPEGYSVSREKKERFSLILESASTNQTSMYLCASSPPLIQPQHFGDGTRLSIL.

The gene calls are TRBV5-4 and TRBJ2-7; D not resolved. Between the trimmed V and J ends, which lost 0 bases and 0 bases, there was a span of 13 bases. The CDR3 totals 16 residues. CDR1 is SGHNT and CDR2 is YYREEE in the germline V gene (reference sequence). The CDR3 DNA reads TGTGCCAGCAGCTTGGAGTCCGGCAGGACCTCCTACGAGCAGTACTTC. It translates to CASSLESGRTSYEQYF.

CDR3 DNA: TGCGCCAGCAGTCGGCAGGGGAACACTGAAGCTTTCTTT. It yields the protein CASSRQGNTEAFF. The chain combines TRBV4-1 with TRBJ1-1; D may be TRBD1 (5 bases). Trimming shortened V by 6 bases and J by 1 base, and 9 bases separated the two germline ends. Germline CDR1 is MGHRA and CDR2 is YSYEKL. The CDR3 is 13 residues long.

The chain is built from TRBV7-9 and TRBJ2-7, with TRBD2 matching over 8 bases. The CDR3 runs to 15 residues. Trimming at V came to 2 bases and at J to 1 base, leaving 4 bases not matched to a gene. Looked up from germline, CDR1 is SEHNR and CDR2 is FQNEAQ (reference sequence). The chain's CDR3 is CASSLFAGGSYEQYF. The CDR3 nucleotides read TGTGCCAGCAGCTTATTTGCGGGAGGTTCCTACGAGCAGTACTTC.

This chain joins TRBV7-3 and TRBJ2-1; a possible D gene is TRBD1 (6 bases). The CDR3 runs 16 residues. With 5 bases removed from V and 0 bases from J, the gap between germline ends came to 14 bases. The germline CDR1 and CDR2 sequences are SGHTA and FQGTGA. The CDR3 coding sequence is TGTGCCAGCAGCCACCAGGGACAAAGCTCCTACAATGAGCAGTTCTTC. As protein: CASSHQGQSSYNEQFF.

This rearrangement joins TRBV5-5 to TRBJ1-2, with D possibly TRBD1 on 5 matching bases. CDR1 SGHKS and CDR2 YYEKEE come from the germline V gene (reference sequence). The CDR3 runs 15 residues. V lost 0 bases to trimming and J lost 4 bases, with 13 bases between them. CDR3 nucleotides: TGTGCCAGCAGCTTGGCCGCGACAGCGGGCTATGGCTACACCTTC. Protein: CASSLAATAGYGYTF.

CDR3 nucleotide sequence: TGTGCCACCAGCAGAGAGGGACAGGGCCCCTACGAGCAGTACTTC. The encoded protein is CATSREGQGPYEQYF. V and J are TRBV15 and TRBJ2-7, with 9 bases aligning to TRBD1. The CDR3 is 15 amino acids. The junction had 2 bases not matched to a gene; V was cut back by 0 bases and J by 2 bases. CDR1 and CDR2 (germline): LNHNV, YYDKDF (reference sequence).

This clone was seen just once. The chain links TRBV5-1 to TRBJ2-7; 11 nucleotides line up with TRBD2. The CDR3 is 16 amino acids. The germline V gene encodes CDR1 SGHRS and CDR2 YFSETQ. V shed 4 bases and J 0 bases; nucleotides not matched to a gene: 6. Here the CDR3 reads CASSLTSGNPSYEQYF. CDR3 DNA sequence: TGCGCCAGCAGCCTGACTAGCGGGAACCCCTCCTACGAGCAGTACTTC.

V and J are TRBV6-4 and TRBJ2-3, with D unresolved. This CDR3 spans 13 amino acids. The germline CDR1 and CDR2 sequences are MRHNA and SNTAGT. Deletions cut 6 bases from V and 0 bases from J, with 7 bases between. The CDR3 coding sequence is TGTGCCAGCAGCAAGTCTAGCACAGATACGCAGTATTTT. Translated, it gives CASSKSSTDTQYF.

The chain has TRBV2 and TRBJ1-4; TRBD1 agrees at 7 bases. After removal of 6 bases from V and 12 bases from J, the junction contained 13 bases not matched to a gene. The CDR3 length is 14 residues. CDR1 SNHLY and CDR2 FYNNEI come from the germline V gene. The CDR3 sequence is CASRARNVQGELFF. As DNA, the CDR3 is TGTGCCAGCAGGGCCCGGAACGTCCAGGGGGAACTGTTTTTT.

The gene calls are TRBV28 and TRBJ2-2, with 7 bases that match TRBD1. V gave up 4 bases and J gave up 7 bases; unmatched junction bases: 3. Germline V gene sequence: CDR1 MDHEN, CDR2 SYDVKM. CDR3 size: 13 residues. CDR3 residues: CASSSRGIGELFF. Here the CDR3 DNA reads TGTGCCAGCAGTTCCAGGGGGATCGGGGAGCTGTTTTTT.

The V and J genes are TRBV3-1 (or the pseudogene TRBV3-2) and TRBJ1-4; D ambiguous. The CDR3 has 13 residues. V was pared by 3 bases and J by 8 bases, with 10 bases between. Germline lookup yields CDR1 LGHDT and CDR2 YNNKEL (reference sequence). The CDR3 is CASSHSYREKLFF. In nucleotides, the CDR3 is TGTGCCAGCAGCCATTCGTATCGCGAAAAACTGTTTTTT.

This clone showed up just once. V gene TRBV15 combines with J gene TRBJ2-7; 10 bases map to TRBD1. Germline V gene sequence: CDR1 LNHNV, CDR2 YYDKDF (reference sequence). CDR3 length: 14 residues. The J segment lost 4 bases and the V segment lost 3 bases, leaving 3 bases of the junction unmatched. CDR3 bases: TGTGCCACCAGCAGGGGACAGGGGAATTACGAGCAGTACTTC. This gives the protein CATSRGQGNYEQYF.

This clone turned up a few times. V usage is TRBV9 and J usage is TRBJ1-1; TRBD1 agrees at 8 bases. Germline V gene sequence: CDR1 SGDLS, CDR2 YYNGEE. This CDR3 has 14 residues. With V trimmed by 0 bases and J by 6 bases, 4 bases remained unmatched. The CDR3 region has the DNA TGTGCCAGCAGCGTAGTAGGACAGGGATCTGAAGCTTTCTTT. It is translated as CASSVVGQGSEAFF.

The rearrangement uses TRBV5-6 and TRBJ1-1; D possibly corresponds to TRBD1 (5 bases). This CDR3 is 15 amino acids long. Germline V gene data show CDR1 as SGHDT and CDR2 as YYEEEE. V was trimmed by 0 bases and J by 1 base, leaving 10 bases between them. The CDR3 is CASSLAGGRNTEAFF. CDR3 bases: TGTGCCAGCAGCTTGGCCGGGGGGAGGAACACTGAAGCTTTCTTT.

DNA for the CDR3: TGCGCCAGCAAGGGGGACTTAGCAACCACCGGGGAGCTGTTTTTT. This encodes CASKGDLATTGELFF. The rearrangement links TRBV10-2 to TRBJ2-2; possibly TRBD1 or TRBD2 for D (6 bases each). Trimming stripped 7 bases from V and 4 bases from J, with 16 bases between. The germline CDR1 and CDR2 sequences are WSHSY and SAAADI. The length of the CDR3 is 15 residues.

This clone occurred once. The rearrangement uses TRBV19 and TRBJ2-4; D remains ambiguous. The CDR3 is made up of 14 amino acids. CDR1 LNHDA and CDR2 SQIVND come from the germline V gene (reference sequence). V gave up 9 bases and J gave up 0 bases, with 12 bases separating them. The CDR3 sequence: CASQPAGAKNIQYF. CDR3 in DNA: TGTGCCAGCCAGCCGGCCGGAGCCAAAAACATTCAGTACTTC.

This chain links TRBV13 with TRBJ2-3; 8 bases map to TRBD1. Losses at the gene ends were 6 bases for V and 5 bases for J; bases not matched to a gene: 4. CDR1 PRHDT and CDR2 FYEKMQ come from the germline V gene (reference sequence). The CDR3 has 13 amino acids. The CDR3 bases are TGTGCCAGCAGTAGGACAGGGCTAGATACGCAGTATTTT. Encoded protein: CASSRTGLDTQYF.

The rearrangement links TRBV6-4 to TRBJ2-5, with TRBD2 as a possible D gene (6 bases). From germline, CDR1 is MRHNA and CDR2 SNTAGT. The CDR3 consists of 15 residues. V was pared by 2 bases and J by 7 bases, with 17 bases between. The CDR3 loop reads CASSDTGTPGGTQYF. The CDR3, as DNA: TGTGCCAGCAGTGACACCGGGACTCCCGGAGGGACCCAGTACTTC.

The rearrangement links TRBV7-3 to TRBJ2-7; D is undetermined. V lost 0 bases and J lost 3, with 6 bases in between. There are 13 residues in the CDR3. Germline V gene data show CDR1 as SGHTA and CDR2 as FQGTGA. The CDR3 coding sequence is TGTGCCAGCAGCTTAACGACTGGCTACGAGCAGTACTTC. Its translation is CASSLTTGYEQYF.